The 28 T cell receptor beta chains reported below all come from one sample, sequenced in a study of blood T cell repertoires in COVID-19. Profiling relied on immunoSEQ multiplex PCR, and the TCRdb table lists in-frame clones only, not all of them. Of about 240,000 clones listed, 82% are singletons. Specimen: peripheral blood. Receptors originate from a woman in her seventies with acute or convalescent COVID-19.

The CDR3 loop is CAWGFSVTGELFF. The CDR3 DNA reads TGTGCCTGGGGTTTTTCGGTCACCGGGGAGCTGTTTTTT. The chain is built from TRBV30 and TRBJ2-2, with D uncertain. This CDR3 spans 13 amino acids. Germline V gene data show CDR1 as GTSNPN and CDR2 as SVGIG (reference sequence). Trimming shortened V by 5 bases and J by 4 bases, and 11 bases separated the two germline ends.

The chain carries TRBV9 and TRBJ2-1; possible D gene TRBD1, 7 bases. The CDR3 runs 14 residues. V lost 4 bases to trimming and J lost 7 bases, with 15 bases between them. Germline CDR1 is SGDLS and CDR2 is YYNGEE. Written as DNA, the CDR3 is TGTGCCAGCAGCCCCCGGCAGGGGGGAAATGAGCAGTTCTTC. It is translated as CASSPRQGGNEQFF.

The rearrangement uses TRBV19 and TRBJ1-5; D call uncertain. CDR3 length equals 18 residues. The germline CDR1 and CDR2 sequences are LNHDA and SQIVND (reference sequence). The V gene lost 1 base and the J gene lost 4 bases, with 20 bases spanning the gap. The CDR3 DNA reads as TGTGCCAGTAGTATAGTAATGGGCGGGGAAACGAAAAATCAGCCCCAGCATTTT. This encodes CASSIVMGGETKNQPQHF. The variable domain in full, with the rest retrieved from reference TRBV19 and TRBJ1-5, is DGGITQSPKYLFRKEGQNVTLSCEQNLNHDAMYWYRQDPGQGLRLIYYSQIVNDFQKGDIAEGYSVSREKKESFPLTVTSAQKNPTAFYLCASSIVMGGETKNQPQHFGDGTRLSIL.

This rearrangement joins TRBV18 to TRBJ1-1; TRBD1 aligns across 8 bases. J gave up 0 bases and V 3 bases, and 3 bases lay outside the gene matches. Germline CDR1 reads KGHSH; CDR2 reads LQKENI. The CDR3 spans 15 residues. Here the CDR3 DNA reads TGTGCCAGCTCACCGGGACAGGTAATGAACACTGAAGCTTTCTTT. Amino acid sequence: CASSPGQVMNTEAFF. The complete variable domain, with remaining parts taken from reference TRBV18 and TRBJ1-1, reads NAGVMQNPRHLVRRRGQEARLRCSPMKGHSHVYWYRQLPEEGLKFMVYLQKENIIDESGMPKERFSAEFPKEGPSILRIQQVVRGDSAAYFCASSPGQVMNTEAFFGQGTRLTVV.

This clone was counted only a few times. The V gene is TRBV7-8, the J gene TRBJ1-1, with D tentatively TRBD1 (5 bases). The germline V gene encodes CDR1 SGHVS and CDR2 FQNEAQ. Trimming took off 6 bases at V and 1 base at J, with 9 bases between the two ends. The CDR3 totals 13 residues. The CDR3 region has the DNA TGTGCCAGCAGTCCTACAGGGAACACTGAAGCTTTCTTT. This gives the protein CASSPTGNTEAFF.

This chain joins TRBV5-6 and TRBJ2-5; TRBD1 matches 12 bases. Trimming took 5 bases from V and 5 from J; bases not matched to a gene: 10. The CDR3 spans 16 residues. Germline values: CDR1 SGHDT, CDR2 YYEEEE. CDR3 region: CASSPGTGGWGETQYF. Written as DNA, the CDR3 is TGTGCCAGCAGTCCCGGGACAGGGGGCTGGGGTGAGACCCAGTACTTC. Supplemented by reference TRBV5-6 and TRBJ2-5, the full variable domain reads DAGVTQSPTHLIKTRGQQVTLRCSPKSGHDTVSWYQQALGQGPQFIFQYYEEEERQRGNFPDRFSGHQFPNYSSELNVNALLLGDSALYLCASSPGTGGWGETQYFGPGTRLLVL.

For the CDR3, the DNA is TGCGCCAGCAGCCAAGATCCAGGGGACACTGAAGCTTTCTTT. This sequence encodes CASSQDPGDTEAFF. The chain has TRBV4-3 and TRBJ1-1; a weak D match, TRBD1 (6 bases). Germline CDR1 is LGHNA and CDR2 is YSLEER. V was shortened by 0 bases and J by 3 bases, with 8 bases between the two germline ends. This CDR3 is 14 amino acids long.

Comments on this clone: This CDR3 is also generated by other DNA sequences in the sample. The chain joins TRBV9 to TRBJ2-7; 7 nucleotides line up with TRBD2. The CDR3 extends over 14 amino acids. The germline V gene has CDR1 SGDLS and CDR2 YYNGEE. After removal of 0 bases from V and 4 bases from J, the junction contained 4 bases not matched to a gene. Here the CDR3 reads CASSVGGEGYEQYF. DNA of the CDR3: TGTGCCAGCAGCGTAGGCGGGGAGGGGTACGAGCAGTACTTC.

The CDR3 DNA reads TGTGCCAGCAGCTTAGTTGCTAGCGGGGGGGCCAACACCGGGGAGCTGTTTTTT. It translates to CASSLVASGGANTGELFF. The chain carries TRBV7-6 and TRBJ2-2, with 12 bases fitting TRBD2. The CDR3 totals 18 residues. The germline gives CDR1 SGHVS, CDR2 FNYEAQ. The V and J ends lost 1 base and 2 bases, in that order; junction bases with no gene match: 5.

The DNA of the CDR3 is TGTGCCAGCAAGGGGGACACTATCACCGGGGAGCTGTTTTTT. Its translation is CASKGDTITGELFF. This sequence joins TRBV2 and TRBJ2-2; a weak D match, TRBD1 (6 bases). The germline V gene encodes CDR1 SNHLY and CDR2 FYNNEI. Trimming removed 7 bases from V and 4 bases from J, with 13 bases in between. This CDR3 comprises 14 residues.

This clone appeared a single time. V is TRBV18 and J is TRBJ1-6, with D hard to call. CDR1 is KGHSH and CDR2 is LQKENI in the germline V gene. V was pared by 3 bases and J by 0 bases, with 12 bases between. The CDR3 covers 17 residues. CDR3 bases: TGTGCCAGCTCACCCCAGGCAGGCCGCTCCTATAATTCACCCCTCCACTTT. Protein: CASSPQAGRSYNSPLHF.

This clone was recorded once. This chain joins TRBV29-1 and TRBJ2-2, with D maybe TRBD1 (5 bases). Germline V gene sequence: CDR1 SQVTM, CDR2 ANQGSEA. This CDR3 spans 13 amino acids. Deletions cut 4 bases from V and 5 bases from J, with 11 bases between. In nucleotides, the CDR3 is TGCAGCGTTGGATTGGGGCTTACCGGGGAGCTGTTTTTT. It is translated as CSVGLGLTGELFF.

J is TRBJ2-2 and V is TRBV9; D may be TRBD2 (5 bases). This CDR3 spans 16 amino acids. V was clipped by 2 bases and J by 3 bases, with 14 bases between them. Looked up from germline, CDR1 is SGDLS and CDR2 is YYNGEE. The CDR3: CASSVGPTRDTGELFF. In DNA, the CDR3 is TGTGCCAGCAGCGTGGGCCCTACTAGGGACACCGGGGAGCTGTTTTTT. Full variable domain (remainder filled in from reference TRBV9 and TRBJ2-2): DSGVTQTPKHLITATGQRVTLRCSPRSGDLSVYWYQQSLDQGLQFLIQYYNGEERAKGNILERFSAQQFPDLHSELNLSSLELGDSALYFCASSVGPTRDTGELFFGEGSRLTVL.

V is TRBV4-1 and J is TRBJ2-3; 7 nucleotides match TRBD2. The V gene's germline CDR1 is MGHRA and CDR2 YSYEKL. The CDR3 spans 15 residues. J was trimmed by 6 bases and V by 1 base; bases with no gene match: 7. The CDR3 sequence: CASSQGELAADTQYF. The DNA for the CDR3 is TGCGCCAGCAGCCAAGGAGAGCTAGCGGCGGATACGCAGTATTTT.

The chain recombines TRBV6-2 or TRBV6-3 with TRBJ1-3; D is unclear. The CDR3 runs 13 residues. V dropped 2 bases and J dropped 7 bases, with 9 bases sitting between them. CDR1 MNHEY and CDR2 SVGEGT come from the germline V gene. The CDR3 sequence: CASSYASVNTIYF. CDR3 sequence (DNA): TGTGCCAGCAGTTACGCAAGCGTGAACACCATATATTTT.

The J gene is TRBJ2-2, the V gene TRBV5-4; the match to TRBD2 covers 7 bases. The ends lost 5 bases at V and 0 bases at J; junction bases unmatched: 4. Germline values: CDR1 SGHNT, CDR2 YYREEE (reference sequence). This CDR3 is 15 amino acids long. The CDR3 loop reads CASRNGGSNTGELFF. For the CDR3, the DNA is TGTGCCAGCAGGAACGGGGGGTCGAACACCGGGGAGCTGTTTTTT.

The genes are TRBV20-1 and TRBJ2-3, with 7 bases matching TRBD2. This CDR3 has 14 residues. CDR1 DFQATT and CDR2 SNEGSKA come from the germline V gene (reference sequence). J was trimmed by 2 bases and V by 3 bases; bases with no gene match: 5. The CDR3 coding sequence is TGCAGTGCTAGTTACGGGGGGTACACAGATACGCAGTATTTT. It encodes CSASYGGYTDTQYF.

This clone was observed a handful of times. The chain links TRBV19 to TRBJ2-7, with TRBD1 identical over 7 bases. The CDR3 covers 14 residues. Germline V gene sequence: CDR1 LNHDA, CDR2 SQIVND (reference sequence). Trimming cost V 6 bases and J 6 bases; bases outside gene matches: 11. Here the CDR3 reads CASSPQGRIAEQYF. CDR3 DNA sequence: TGTGCCAGTAGCCCACAGGGGCGTATTGCCGAGCAGTACTTC.

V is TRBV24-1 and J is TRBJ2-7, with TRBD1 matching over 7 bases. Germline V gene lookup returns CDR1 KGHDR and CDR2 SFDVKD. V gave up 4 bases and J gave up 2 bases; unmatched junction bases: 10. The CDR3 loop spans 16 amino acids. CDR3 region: CATSDPGTVGTYEQYF. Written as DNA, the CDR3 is TGTGCCACCAGTGACCCAGGGACAGTAGGAACCTACGAGCAGTACTTC.

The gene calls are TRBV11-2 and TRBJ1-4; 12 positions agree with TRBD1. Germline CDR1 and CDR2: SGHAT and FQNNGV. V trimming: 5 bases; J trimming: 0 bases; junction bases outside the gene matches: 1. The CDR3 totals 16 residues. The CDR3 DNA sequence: TGTGCCAGCAGCCGGGACAGGGGGCCAACTAATGAAAAACTGTTTTTT. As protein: CASSRDRGPTNEKLFF.

The CDR3, as DNA: TGTGCCAGTAGTATAACAGGGGCTACTAATGAAAAACTGTTTTTT. Translation gives CASSITGATNEKLFF. The chain has TRBV19 and TRBJ1-4; 7 bases match TRBD1. In germline, CDR1 is LNHDA, CDR2 SQIVND (reference sequence). Trimming took 2 bases from V and 2 from J; bases not matched to a gene: 2. This CDR3 has 15 residues.

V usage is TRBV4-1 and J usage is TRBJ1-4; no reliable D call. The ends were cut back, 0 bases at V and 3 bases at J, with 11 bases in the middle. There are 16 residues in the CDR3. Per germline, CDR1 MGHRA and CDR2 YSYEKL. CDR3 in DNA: TGCGCCAGCAGCCAAGAATCCACACCTGCTAATGAAAAACTGTTTTTT. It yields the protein CASSQESTPANEKLFF.

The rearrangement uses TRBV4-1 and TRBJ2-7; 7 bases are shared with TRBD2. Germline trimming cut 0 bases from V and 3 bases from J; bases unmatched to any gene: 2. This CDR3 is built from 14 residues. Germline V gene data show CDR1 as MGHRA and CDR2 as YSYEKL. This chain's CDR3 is CASSQEAGNYEQYF. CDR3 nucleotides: TGCGCCAGCAGCCAAGAAGCGGGGAACTACGAGCAGTACTTC.

CDR3 in amino acids: CASSYSDRGSYEQYF. The CDR3 DNA is TGTGCCAGCAGTTACAGTGACAGGGGCTCCTACGAGCAGTACTTC. The V and J genes are TRBV6-2 or TRBV6-3 and TRBJ2-7; 8 positions match TRBD1. This CDR3 comprises 15 residues. The V and J ends lost 2 bases and 0 bases, in that order; junction bases with no gene match: 3. The germline V gene has CDR1 MNHEY and CDR2 SVGEGT.

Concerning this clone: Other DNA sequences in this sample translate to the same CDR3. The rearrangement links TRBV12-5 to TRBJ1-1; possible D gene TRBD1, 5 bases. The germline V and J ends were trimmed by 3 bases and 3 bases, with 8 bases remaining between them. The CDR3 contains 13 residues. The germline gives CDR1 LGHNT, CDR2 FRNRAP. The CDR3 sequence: CASGLGGDTEAFF. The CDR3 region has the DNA TGTGCTAGTGGTTTAGGAGGGGACACTGAAGCTTTCTTT. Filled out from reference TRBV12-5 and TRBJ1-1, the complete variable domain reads DARVTQTPRHKVTEMGQEVTMRCQPILGHNTVFWYRQTMMQGLELLAYFRNRAPLDDSGMPKDRFSAEMPDATLATLKIQPSEPRDSAVYFCASGLGGDTEAFFGQGTRLTVV.

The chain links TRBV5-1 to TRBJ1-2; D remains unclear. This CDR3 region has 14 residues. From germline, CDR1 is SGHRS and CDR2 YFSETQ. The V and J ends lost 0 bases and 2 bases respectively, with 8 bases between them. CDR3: CASSLEPGNYGYTF. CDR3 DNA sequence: TGCGCCAGCAGCTTGGAACCGGGGAACTATGGCTACACCTTC. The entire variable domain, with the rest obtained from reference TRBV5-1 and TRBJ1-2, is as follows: KAGVTQTPRYLIKTRGQQVTLSCSPISGHRSVSWYQQTPGQGLQFLFEYFSETQRNKGNFPGRFSGRQFSNSRSEMNVSTLELGDSALYLCASSLEPGNYGYTFGSGTRLTVV.

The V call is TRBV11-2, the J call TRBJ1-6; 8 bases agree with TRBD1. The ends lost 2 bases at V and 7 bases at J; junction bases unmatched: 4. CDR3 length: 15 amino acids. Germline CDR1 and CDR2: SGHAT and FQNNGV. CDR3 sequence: CASSLQGAVNSPLHF. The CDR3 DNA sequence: TGTGCCAGCAGCTTACAGGGGGCGGTAAATTCACCCCTCCACTTT.

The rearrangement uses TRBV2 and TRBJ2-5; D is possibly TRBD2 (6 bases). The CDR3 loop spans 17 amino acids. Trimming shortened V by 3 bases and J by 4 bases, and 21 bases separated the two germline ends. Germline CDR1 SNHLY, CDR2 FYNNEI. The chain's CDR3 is CASSELRGPSVGETQYF. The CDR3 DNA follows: TGTGCCAGCAGTGAGTTAAGAGGCCCTAGCGTAGGAGAGACCCAGTACTTC.